This T cell receptor (beta chain) comes out of a study of vaccination and CD4 T cells after COVID-19. Noted time point: late sampling 161 to 241 days after vaccination in a few convalescent patients. Sample treatment: roughly 11-day PBMC culture with coronavirus spike peptide pools or control peptides (ViraFEST assay). Trimming took off 7 bases at V and 5 bases at J, with 15 bases between the two ends. Per the germline V gene, CDR1 is MNHNS and CDR2 is SASEGT. This CDR3 contains 13 residues. This clonotype was seen a handful of times. The target antigen is unknown. CD4+ T cells that had been cultured provided DNA sequenced with the Oncomine TCR Beta short-read assay. TCRdb re-analysed the PCR reads in MiXCR, keeping a single row per CDR3 protein. Altogether about 16,000 distinct CDR3 sequences are present, approximately 44% being singletons, with the ten largest covering 15% to 20%.

This receptor was obtained from a human donor who had recovered from COVID-19. The chain links TRBV6-1 to TRBJ2-7, with D perhaps matching TRBD1 (6 bases). The sequences come from CD4+ T cells from blood, cultured in vitro, collected about 7 months after SARS-CoV-2 vaccination. CDR3 residues: CASNPRGVDEQYF. The CDR3 DNA sequence: TGTGCCAGCAATCCCAGGGGTGTGGACGAGCAGTACTTC.